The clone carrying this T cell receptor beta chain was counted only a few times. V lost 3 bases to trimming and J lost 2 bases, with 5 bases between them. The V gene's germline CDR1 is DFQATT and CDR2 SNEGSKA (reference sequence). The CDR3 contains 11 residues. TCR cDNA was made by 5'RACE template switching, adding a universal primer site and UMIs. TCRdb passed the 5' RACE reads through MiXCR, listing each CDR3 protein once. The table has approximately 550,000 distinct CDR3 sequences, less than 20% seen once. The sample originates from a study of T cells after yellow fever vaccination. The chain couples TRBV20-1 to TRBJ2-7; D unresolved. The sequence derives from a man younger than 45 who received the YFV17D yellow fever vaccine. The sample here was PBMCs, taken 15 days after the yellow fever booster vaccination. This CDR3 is CSASEAYEQYF. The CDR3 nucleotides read TGCAGTGCTAGCGAGGCCTACGAGCAGTACTTC.